Listed below are T cell receptor beta chains from one sample, sequenced in a study of cytomegalovirus exposure and HLA in healthy donors. The repertoire was sequenced with immunoSEQ multiplex PCR; TCRdb's copy has only in-frame clones and lacks some. This repertoire includes 93,000 or so clones. Sequencing was performed on PBMCs. Receptors originate from a man aged 40-55 years in good health and CMV-seronegative. Each CDR3 is given with its conserved first and last residue. The D gene is left open where the match is weak.

length	D	V	J	CDR3	DNA
15	TRBD1	TRBV7-2	TRBJ1-3	CASSLDRGTGNTIYF	TGTGCCAGCAGCTTAGACAGGGGAACTGGAAACACCATATATTTT
15	TRBD2	TRBV13	TRBJ2-5	CASIQASSGGRTQYF	TGTGCCAGCATCCAGGCGTCTAGCGGGGGAAGGACCCAGTACTTC
13	NA	TRBV5-1	TRBJ2-3	CASSLNRGDTQYF	TGCGCCAGCAGCTTGAATCGGGGGGATACGCAGTATTTT
18	NA	TRBV29-1	TRBJ2-2	CSVIEDSHQRSRTGELFF	TGCAGCGTCATAGAGGACAGCCACCAGAGGAGTCGCACCGGGGAGCTGTTTTTT
16	TRBD1	TRBV18	TRBJ2-5	CASSPPPGQGVETQYF	TGTGCCAGCTCACCACCTCCCGGACAGGGGGTAGAGACCCAGTACTTC
12	NA	TRBV27	TRBJ1-5	CASTTGNQPQHF	TGTGCCAGCACCACGGGTAATCAGCCCCAGCATTTT
13	NA	TRBV18	TRBJ1-1	CASSQTVNTEAFF	TGTGCCAGCTCACAAACGGTGAACACTGAAGCTTTCTTT
15	TRBD1	TRBV7-8	TRBJ1-1	CASSLWTGVNTEAFF	TGTGCCAGCAGCTTATGGACAGGAGTGAACACTGAAGCTTTCTTT
15	TRBD1	TRBV7-9	TRBJ1-2	CASSYGQGTNYGYTF	TGTGCCAGCAGCTACGGACAGGGGACTAACTATGGCTACACCTTC
16	NA	TRBV18	TRBJ2-3	CASSPRLSQGRDTQYF	TGTGCCAGCTCACCCCGTTTGTCACAGGGGAGGGATACGCAGTATTTT
15	TRBD1	TRBV28	TRBJ1-4	CASSLSGQGNEKLFF	TGTGCCAGCAGTTTATCGGGACAGGGTAATGAAAAACTGTTTTTT
15	NA	TRBV9	TRBJ2-1	CASSLGGGRYNEQFF	TGTGCCAGCAGCCTGGGAGGAGGAAGGTACAATGAGCAGTTCTTC
16	TRBD1	TRBV19	TRBJ2-5	CASSPPGTGIGETQYF	TGTGCCAGTAGTCCCCCCGGGACAGGGATCGGGGAGACCCAGTACTTC
12	NA	TRBV27	TRBJ2-3	CASKRGSDTQYF	TGTGCCAGCAAAAGGGGGTCAGATACGCAGTATTTT
12	NA	TRBV11-2	TRBJ2-1	CASSLGPGEQFF	TGTGCCAGCAGCTTAGGGCCGGGTGAGCAGTTCTTC
15	NA	TRBV6-1	TRBJ2-7	CASSALPAITYEQYF	TGTGCCAGCAGTGCCCTCCCTGCTATCACCTACGAGCAGTACTTC
14	NA	TRBV19	TRBJ2-7	CASSWAGNAYEQYF	TGTGCCAGTAGTTGGGCAGGGAACGCCTACGAGCAGTACTTC
14	NA	TRBV28	TRBJ1-1	CASSLRGLNTEAFF	TGTGCCAGCAGTTTAAGGGGTCTGAACACTGAAGCTTTCTTT
17	NA	TRBV28	TRBJ2-6	CASSFVRGSSGANVLTF	TGTGCCAGCAGTTTCGTCCGGGGATCGTCTGGGGCCAACGTCCTGACTTTC
14	NA	TRBV30	TRBJ1-6	CAWKVAGGSSPLHF	TGTGCCTGGAAGGTGGCGGGGGGGTCTTCACCCCTCCACTTT
15	NA	TRBV5-1	TRBJ1-5	CASSLAGAENQPQHF	TGCGCCAGCAGCCTGGCAGGGGCGGAAAATCAGCCCCAGCATTTT
15	TRBD1	TRBV30	TRBJ2-1	CAWGTGASSYNEQFF	TGTGCCTGGGGGACAGGGGCTAGCTCCTACAATGAGCAGTTCTTC
14	NA	TRBV6-5	TRBJ1-2	CASSYSGRGDGYTF	TGTGCCAGCAGTTACTCGGGCAGGGGTGATGGCTACACCTTC
13	TRBD1	TRBV5-1	TRBJ2-1	CASTGQGDNEQFF	TGCGCCAGCACGGGACAGGGGGACAATGAGCAGTTCTTC
15	TRBD2	TRBV6-5	TRBJ2-5	CASSYSGTSRETQYF	TGTGCCAGCAGTTACTCAGGGACTAGCAGGGAGACCCAGTACTTC
13	NA	TRBV30	TRBJ2-1	CAWTMEGPNEQFF	TGTGCCTGGACCATGGAGGGGCCCAATGAGCAGTTCTTC
13	NA	TRBV6-1	TRBJ1-1	CASSLKVLAEAFF	TGTGCCAGCAGTCTCAAAGTCTTAGCTGAAGCTTTCTTT
17	NA	TRBV5-1	TRBJ1-5	CASSPQELGAGNQPQHF	TGCGCCAGCAGCCCCCAAGAGCTGGGGGCGGGCAATCAGCCCCAGCATTTT
13	NA	TRBV30	TRBJ2-5	CAWSVGLQETQYF	TGTGCCTGGAGTGTGGGGCTACAAGAGACCCAGTACTTC